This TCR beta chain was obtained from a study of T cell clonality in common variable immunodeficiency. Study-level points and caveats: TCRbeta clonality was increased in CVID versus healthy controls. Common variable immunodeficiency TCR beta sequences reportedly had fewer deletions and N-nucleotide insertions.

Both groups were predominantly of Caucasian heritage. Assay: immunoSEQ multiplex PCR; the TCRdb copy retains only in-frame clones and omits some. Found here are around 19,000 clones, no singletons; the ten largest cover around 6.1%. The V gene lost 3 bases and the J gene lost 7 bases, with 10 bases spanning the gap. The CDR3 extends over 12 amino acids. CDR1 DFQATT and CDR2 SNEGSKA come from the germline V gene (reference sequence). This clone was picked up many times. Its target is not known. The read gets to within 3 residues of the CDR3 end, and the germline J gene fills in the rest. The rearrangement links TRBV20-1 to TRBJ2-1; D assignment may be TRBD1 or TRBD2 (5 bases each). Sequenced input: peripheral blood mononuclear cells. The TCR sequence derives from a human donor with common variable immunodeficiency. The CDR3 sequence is CSASAEGNEQFF. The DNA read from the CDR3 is TGCAGTGCTAGTGCCGAGGGGAATGAG.